Shown below are 2 T cell receptor beta chains from a single sample sequenced in a study of siplizumab effects on memory and regulatory T cells. Generated by immunoSEQ multiplex PCR, the TCRdb table keeps only in-frame clones and is missing some. The data contain about 97,000 clones, roughly 90% of them singletons. Sequencing was carried out using CD4+ T cells sorted from blood. These receptors all come from a human donor in good health.

The V and J genes are TRBV11-2 and TRBJ2-7, with D possibly being TRBD2 (6 bases). This CDR3 is 15 amino acids long. Trimming cost V 0 bases and J 5 bases, with 14 bases left between them. CDR1 is SGHAT, CDR2 FQNNGV, per germline. In DNA form, the CDR3 reads TGTGCCAGCAGCTTAGATCTCGGGAGTTTCAACGAGCAGTACTTC. Translation gives CASSLDLGSFNEQYF.

V is TRBV28 and J is TRBJ2-2, with a weak D call TRBD1 (6 bases). This CDR3 has 15 residues. The ends were cut back, 5 bases at V and 6 bases at J, with 16 bases in the middle. CDR1 is MDHEN, CDR2 SYDVKM, per germline. As DNA, the CDR3 is TGTGCCAGCAGTCCGATACTTACAGGGCCCGGGGAGCTGTTTTTT. Translation gives CASSPILTGPGELFF.